This note documents a single TCR beta chain sequence. The missing CDR3 end, 3 residues past where the read stops, is filled in from the germline J gene. The data stem from a study of T cells in women clearing cervical HPV infection. The wider study: Blood came at first lesion visit for cases, post-clearance for controls.

Data came from immunoSEQ multiplex PCR; TCRdb stores just in-frame clones and leaves some out. This sample lists around 15,000 clones; its ten largest clones have about 10%. The germline CDR1 and CDR2 sequences are MNHNS and SASEGT. Trimming left V 3 bases short and J 0 bases short, with 8 bases between. This CDR3 spans 14 amino acids. The specimen was blood buffy coat. This TCR derives from a woman aged 18-70 years with a cervical HPV16 infection that either progressed to CIN3+ or cleared (not recorded which). The rearrangement uses TRBV6-1 and TRBJ1-2; D ambiguous. Incomplete CDR3 DNA: TGTGCCAGCAGTGATGACTACGCTAACTATGGC. Its protein is CASSDDYANYG. The CDR3 reads in full as CASSDDYANYGYTF.